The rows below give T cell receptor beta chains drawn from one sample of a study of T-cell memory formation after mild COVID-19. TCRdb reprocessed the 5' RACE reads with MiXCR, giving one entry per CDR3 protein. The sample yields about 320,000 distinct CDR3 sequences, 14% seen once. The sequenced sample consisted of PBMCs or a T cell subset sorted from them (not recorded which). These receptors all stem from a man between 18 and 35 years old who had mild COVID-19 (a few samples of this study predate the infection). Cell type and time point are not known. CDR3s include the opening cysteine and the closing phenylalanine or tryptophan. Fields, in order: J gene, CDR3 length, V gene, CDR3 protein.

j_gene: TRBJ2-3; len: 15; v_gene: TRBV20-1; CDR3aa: CSASPLAGGDDTQYF
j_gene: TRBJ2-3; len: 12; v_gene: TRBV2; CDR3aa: CASTPGTVGQYF
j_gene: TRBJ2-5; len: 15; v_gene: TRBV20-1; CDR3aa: CSASGAGGRFETQYF
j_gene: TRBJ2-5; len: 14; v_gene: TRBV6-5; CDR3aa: CASSRTDRQETQYF
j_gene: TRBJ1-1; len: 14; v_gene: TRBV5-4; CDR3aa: CASNGRGSNTEAFF
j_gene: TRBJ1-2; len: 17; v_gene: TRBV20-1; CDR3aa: CSAKPRDSSSPLYGYTF
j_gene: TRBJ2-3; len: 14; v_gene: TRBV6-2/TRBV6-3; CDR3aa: CASRYGGAIDTQYF
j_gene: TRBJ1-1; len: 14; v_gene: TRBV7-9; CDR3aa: CASSRGQVNTEAFF
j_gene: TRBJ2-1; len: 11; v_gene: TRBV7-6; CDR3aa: CASSDKRGQFF
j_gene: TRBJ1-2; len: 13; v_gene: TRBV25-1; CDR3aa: CASSAAGPYGYTF
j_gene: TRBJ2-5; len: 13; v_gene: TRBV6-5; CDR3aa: CASSWAVQETQYF
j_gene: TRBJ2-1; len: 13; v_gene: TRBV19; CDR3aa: CASSIDQANEQFF
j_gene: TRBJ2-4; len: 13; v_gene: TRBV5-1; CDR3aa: CASSAATGNIQYF
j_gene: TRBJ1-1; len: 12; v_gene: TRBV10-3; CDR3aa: CAISDKNTEAFF
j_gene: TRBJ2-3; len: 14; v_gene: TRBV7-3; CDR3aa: CASSLNGQTDTQYF
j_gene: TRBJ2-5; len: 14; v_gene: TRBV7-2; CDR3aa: CASSRGLIGETQYF
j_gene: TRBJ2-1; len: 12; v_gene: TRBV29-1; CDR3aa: CSPWTVDNEQFF
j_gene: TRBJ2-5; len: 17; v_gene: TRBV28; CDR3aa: CASSLWPAGAGQETQYF
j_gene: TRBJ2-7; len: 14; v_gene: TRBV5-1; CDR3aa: CASSLRTSTAEQYF
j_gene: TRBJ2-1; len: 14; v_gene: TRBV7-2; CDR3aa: CASSSTGGGNEQFF
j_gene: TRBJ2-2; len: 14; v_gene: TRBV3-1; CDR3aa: CASSQYQNTGELFF
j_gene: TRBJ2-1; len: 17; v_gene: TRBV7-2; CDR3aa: CASSPTVTGGAYNEQFF
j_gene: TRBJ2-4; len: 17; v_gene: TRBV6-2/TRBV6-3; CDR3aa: CASSYIPVIMAKNIQYF